The rows below give T cell receptor beta chains drawn from one sample of a study of cytomegalovirus exposure and HLA in healthy donors. Sequencing was performed with immunoSEQ multiplex PCR; in TCRdb, only in-frame clones are kept and a portion is missing. The sample comprises under 200,000 clones, approximately 78% of which are singletons, and 1% to 1.5% rests with the top ten. The material sequenced was PBMCs. The receptors originated from a woman aged 30 to 39 in good health and CMV-seronegative. CDR3s include the opening cysteine and the closing phenylalanine or tryptophan. D genes are given only for firm matches. Clone size is stated in some rows and not others, as once, few, many or a class when expanded.

abundance	v_gene	d_gene	j_gene	CDR3nt	CDR3aa
.	TRBV6-5	TRBD2	TRBJ2-3	TGTGCCAGCAGTTCCCCACGGGGGGGCACAGATACGCAGTATTTT	CASSSPRGGTDTQYF
once	TRBV18	.	TRBJ2-3	TGTGCCAGCTCACAAGTACAGATGGGTACGCAGTATTTT	CASSQVQMGTQYF
few	TRBV19	.	TRBJ1-5	TGTGCCAGTAGCGAGCTGGGGGAGGGCCATCAGCCCCAGCATTTT	CASSELGEGHQPQHF
.	TRBV2	TRBD1	TRBJ1-4	TGTGCCAGCAGTGGCATGAAGACAGGGGGCCTATCTAATGAAAAACTGTTTTTT	CASSGMKTGGLSNEKLFF
.	TRBV6-6	.	TRBJ2-2	TGTGCCATCTCAGGAGGAGACGCCGGGGAGCTGTTTTTT	CAISGGDAGELFF
.	TRBV18	TRBD1	TRBJ2-7	TGTGCCAGCTCCCCCAACCCAGGGGGAAGCTACGAGCAGTACTTC	CASSPNPGGSYEQYF
.	TRBV5-4	.	TRBJ2-7	TGTGCCAGCAGTCCCCGACATCCCCCAAGGAACGAGCAGTACTTC	CASSPRHPPRNEQYF
.	TRBV2	.	TRBJ2-3	TGTGCCAGCAGTGACAGGTCGAGCACAGATACGCAGTATTTT	CASSDRSSTDTQYF
.	TRBV12-5	TRBD1	TRBJ2-5	TGTGCTAGTGTCCCGGACAGGGGAGAAGAGACCCAGTACTTC	CASVPDRGEETQYF
.	TRBV18	.	TRBJ2-7	TGTGCCAGCTCACCGAGCTCCTACGAGCAGTACTTC	CASSPSSYEQYF
few	TRBV11-3	.	TRBJ1-1	TGTGCCAGCAGTGTCCACAGGGACACTGAAGCTTTCTTT	CASSVHRDTEAFF
.	TRBV11-1	TRBD2	TRBJ2-7	TGTGCCAGCAGCCTAAGACTAGCGGACTACGAGCAGTACTTC	CASSLRLADYEQYF
.	TRBV30	.	TRBJ1-5	TGTGCCTGGGGTAGAGGTAATAGCAATCAGCCCCAGCATTTT	CAWGRGNSNQPQHF
.	TRBV10-2	.	TRBJ1-5	TGCGCCAGCAAAGAGGGGGTAGGAAATCAGCCCCAGCATTTT	CASKEGVGNQPQHF
.	TRBV5-8	.	TRBJ1-1	TGTGCCAGCAGCCACGGGGGTCCGAACACTGAAGCTTTCTTT	CASSHGGPNTEAFF
.	TRBV7-9	TRBD1	TRBJ2-3	TGTGCCAGCATCCGGGACAGGGGAGGCACAGATACGCAGTATTTT	CASIRDRGGTDTQYF
once	TRBV9	TRBD1	TRBJ1-5	TGTGCCAGCAGCCCCACGGGACAGTTAAATCAGCCCCAGCATTTT	CASSPTGQLNQPQHF
.	TRBV11-3	.	TRBJ1-1	TGTGCCAGCAGCAACGGGGGGACGAACACTGAAGCTTTCTTT	CASSNGGTNTEAFF
many	TRBV27	.	TRBJ2-7	TGTGCCAGCAGTTTAGTAGGTCTAGCAAATTACGAGCAGTACTTC	CASSLVGLANYEQYF
.	TRBV4-1	.	TRBJ2-7	TGCGCCAGCAGCCAAGATGAGGAGGGGATCTCCTACGAGCAGTACTTC	CASSQDEEGISYEQYF
.	TRBV7-9	TRBD1	TRBJ1-2	TGTGCCAGCAGCTTAGGCCGGACAGGGTCTAGCTATGGCTACACCTTC	CASSLGRTGSSYGYTF
.	TRBV11-1	TRBD1	TRBJ2-7	TGTGCCAGCAGCTCCCACAGGGGAAGGGGCTACGAGCAGTACTTC	CASSSHRGRGYEQYF
.	TRBV9	TRBD2	TRBJ2-3	TGTGCCAGCAGCGTTACAGCGGGAGTTAGTACAGATACGCAGTATTTT	CASSVTAGVSTDTQYF
.	TRBV7-3	TRBD1	TRBJ1-1	TGTGCCAGCAGCTTATTCAGGGGGGACACTGAAGCTTTCTTT	CASSLFRGDTEAFF
once	TRBV6-6	TRBD1	TRBJ1-1	TGTGCCAGCAGTTCAAGACAGGGTTCGGACACTGAAGCTTTCTTT	CASSSRQGSDTEAFF
.	TRBV7-6	TRBD2	TRBJ2-2	TGTGCCAGCAGCCCAGGACTAGCGGGAGAGAGGAACACCGGGGAGCTGTTTTTT	CASSPGLAGERNTGELFF
.	TRBV5-1	TRBD1	TRBJ2-1	TGCGCCAGCAGCTTAGGTTCGGGCTTTACAGGGGTCGATGAGCAGTTCTTC	CASSLGSGFTGVDEQFF
.	TRBV5-1	.	TRBJ1-4	TGCGCCAGCAGCGATGGGACAAGAAATAATGAAAAACTGTTTTTT	CASSDGTRNNEKLFF
few	TRBV7-9	TRBD2	TRBJ2-7	TGTGCCAGCAGTGATAGCGGGAGGCGGTACGAGCAGTACTTC	CASSDSGRRYEQYF
.	TRBV6-5	.	TRBJ2-7	TGTGCCAGCAGTTTCTCCTATGACTACGAGCAGTACTTC	CASSFSYDYEQYF
.	TRBV4-2	.	TRBJ1-5	TGTGCCAGCAGCCAAGATATGACTGAGAATCAGCCCCAGCATTTT	CASSQDMTENQPQHF
.	TRBV15	.	TRBJ1-1	TGTGCCACCAGCGGTCCAGTGAACACTGAAGCTTTCTTT	CATSGPVNTEAFF
.	TRBV9	TRBD2	TRBJ2-7	TGTGCCAGCAGCGGGAGCGGGGGGCCCTACGAGCAGTACTTC	CASSGSGGPYEQYF
.	TRBV9	.	TRBJ2-7	TGTGCCAGCAGCGTAGGCAGTACATCCTACGAGCAGTACTTC	CASSVGSTSYEQYF
.	TRBV18	.	TRBJ1-2	TGTGCCAGCTCACCCGAACTTGACATTCGCTATGGCTACACCTTC	CASSPELDIRYGYTF
once	TRBV30	.	TRBJ1-4	TGTGCCGCTCAAAGACAGTCGAGGAATGAAAAACTGTTTTTT	CAAQRQSRNEKLFF
.	TRBV30	.	TRBJ2-5	TGTGCCTGGATGGTGGGGGCTGAGGCCCAGTACTTC	CAWMVGAEAQYF
few	TRBV27	.	TRBJ1-3	TGTGCCAGCGGGAGGGGGGGCTCTGGAAACACCATATATTTT	CASGRGGSGNTIYF
.	TRBV9	.	TRBJ1-5	TGTGCCAGCAGCGTAGGGAGTCTTAGCAATCAGCCCCAGCATTTT	CASSVGSLSNQPQHF
.	TRBV18	.	TRBJ1-5	TGTGCCAGCTCACCGGGGGGGCCCAGCAATCAGCCCCAGCATTTT	CASSPGGPSNQPQHF
.	TRBV5-1	TRBD2	TRBJ2-1	TGCGCCAGCAGCCATTCCGCCGGGACTAGCTGGGGTGAGCAGTTCTTC	CASSHSAGTSWGEQFF
.	TRBV5-4	TRBD2	TRBJ2-7	TGTGCCAGCAGCCCTCTAGCGGGGGTGGCCTACGAGCAGTACTTC	CASSPLAGVAYEQYF
.	TRBV30	.	TRBJ2-4	TGTGCCTGGAGTGTAGGGACAACCATTCAGTACTTC	CAWSVGTTIQYF
.	TRBV5-1	.	TRBJ1-2	TGCGCCAGCAGCTTGGGGCAGATATATGGCTACACCTTC	CASSLGQIYGYTF
.	TRBV19	TRBD2	TRBJ2-3	TGTGCCAGTAGTATTCTCGGGGGGGGCACAGATACGCAGTATTTT	CASSILGGGTDTQYF
.	TRBV5-1	.	TRBJ1-2	TGCGCCAGCAGCTTAAGTGACAGGAAATTCTATGGCTACACCTTC	CASSLSDRKFYGYTF
.	TRBV7-9	TRBD1	TRBJ1-1	TGTGCCAGCAGCGATCGACAGGGGTGGACTGAAGCTTTCTTT	CASSDRQGWTEAFF
once	TRBV19	TRBD1	TRBJ1-1	TGTGCCAGTAATTATGGGGTCAGGGGACAGGCGAACACTGAAGCTTTCTTT	CASNYGVRGQANTEAFF
.	TRBV9	.	TRBJ2-3	TGTGCCAGCAGCGTAGGGACAGCGAGGAGGACAGATACGCAGTATTTT	CASSVGTARRTDTQYF
.	TRBV7-8	.	TRBJ1-2	TGTGCCAGCAGCTTAGTTACCGGCGGGATCAATTCGGGCTACACCTTC	CASSLVTGGINSGYTF
.	TRBV19	.	TRBJ1-3	TGTGCCAGTAGTTCAAGTTGGGGCAGGGGATTCTCTGGAAACACCATATATTTT	CASSSSWGRGFSGNTIYF
.	TRBV19	TRBD1	TRBJ1-2	TGTGCCAGTACCGACTACAGGGGGCATACCTTC	CASTDYRGHTF
.	TRBV4-1	.	TRBJ2-7	TGCGCCAGCAGCCAAGGTGTGGGCCGGGAGCAGTACTTC	CASSQGVGREQYF
.	TRBV18	TRBD2	TRBJ2-7	TGTGCCAGCTCACCCCTAGCGGGAGATGGGGAGCAGTACTTC	CASSPLAGDGEQYF